This is a list of T cell receptor beta chains from one sample in a study of CD8 T cells in ankylosing spondylitis. In TCRdb, the 5' RACE reads were re-called with MiXCR into one record per CDR3 protein. The repertoire holds roughly 120,000 distinct CDR3 sequences, with 7% as singletons. The sample consisted of blood, either unsorted or a sorted T cell fraction (not recorded which). The receptors stem from a male donor with ankylosing spondylitis or in good health (not recorded which). Both conserved end residues are part of each CDR3. Fields, in order: D gene, clone size, J gene, V gene, CDR3 length, CDR3 protein, CDR3 DNA. The D gene is left open where the match is weak. The size field is filled for only some rows; it gives once, few, many or a size class.

D: .; size: many; J: TRBJ2-2; V: TRBV4-3; length: 15; CDR3: CASSQDRVHTGELFF; DNA: TGCGCCAGCAGCCAAGACAGGGTGCACACCGGGGAGCTGTTTTTT
D: .; size: many; J: TRBJ2-7; V: TRBV7-9; length: 12; CDR3: CASSLYIDQQYF; DNA: TGTGCCAGCAGCTTATATATAGACCAGCAGTACTTC
D: .; size: few; J: TRBJ1-2; V: TRBV3-1; length: 13; CDR3: CASSEDRNYGYTF; DNA: TGTGCCAGCAGCGAAGACAGAAACTATGGCTACACCTTC
D: .; size: many; J: TRBJ1-4; V: TRBV29-1; length: 13; CDR3: CSVGAPLTEKLFF; DNA: TGCAGCGTTGGAGCCCCACTCACGGAAAAACTGTTTTTT
D: .; size: many; J: TRBJ2-7; V: TRBV7-2; length: 14; CDR3: CASSTGRLSYEQYF; DNA: TGTGCCAGCAGCACGGGACGCCTGTCCTACGAGCAGTACTTC
D: TRBD2; size: many; J: TRBJ2-2; V: TRBV7-2; length: 16; CDR3: CASSSDSGTNTGELFF; DNA: TGTGCCAGCAGTTCCGATAGCGGGACGAACACCGGGGAGCTGTTTTTT
D: TRBD1; size: few; J: TRBJ1-3; V: TRBV12-3/TRBV12-4; length: 16; CDR3: CASRAWDRVFGNTIYF; DNA: TGTGCCAGCAGGGCCTGGGACAGGGTCTTTGGAAACACCATATATTTT
D: .; size: many; J: TRBJ1-4; V: TRBV7-9; length: 15; CDR3: CASRPSGTAGEKLFF; DNA: TGTGCCAGCAGGCCCTCGGGCACCGCCGGGGAAAAACTGTTTTTT
D: .; size: many; J: TRBJ1-1; V: TRBV5-1; length: 13; CDR3: CASSFMSGTEAFF; DNA: TGCGCCAGCAGCTTTATGTCAGGAACTGAAGCTTTCTTT
D: .; size: many; J: TRBJ2-3; V: TRBV14; length: 16; CDR3: CASSQDYQGSVDTQYF; DNA: TGTGCCAGCAGCCAAGATTATCAGGGGTCCGTAGATACGCAGTATTTT
D: .; size: many; J: TRBJ2-1; V: TRBV5-1; length: 14; CDR3: CASSWGSTPGEQFF; DNA: TGCGCCAGCAGCTGGGGGAGCACTCCAGGAGAGCAGTTCTTC
D: .; size: .; J: TRBJ1-1; V: TRBV7-6; length: 15; CDR3: CASSPGGEWITEAFF; DNA: TGTGCCAGCAGCCCGGGGGGGGAGTGGATCACTGAAGCTTTCTTT
D: .; size: many; J: TRBJ2-1; V: TRBV5-1; length: 15; CDR3: CASSPFRVPGDEQFF; DNA: TGCGCCAGCAGCCCCTTTCGGGTCCCCGGGGATGAGCAGTTCTTC
D: .; size: many; J: TRBJ1-1; V: TRBV7-9; length: 14; CDR3: CASSTFRTNTEAFF; DNA: TGTGCCAGCAGTACCTTCCGGACGAACACTGAAGCTTTCTTT
D: TRBD1; size: many; J: TRBJ2-7; V: TRBV6-5; length: 15; CDR3: CASSYSGTGLYEQYF; DNA: TGTGCCAGCAGTTACTCAGGGACAGGGCTCTACGAGCAGTACTTC
D: .; size: many; J: TRBJ1-5; V: TRBV5-6; length: 15; CDR3: CASSPWGLSNQPQHF; DNA: TGTGCCAGCAGCCCTTGGGGCCTTAGCAATCAGCCCCAGCATTTT
D: .; size: many; J: TRBJ2-2; V: TRBV3-1; length: 14; CDR3: CASSPVRSTGELFF; DNA: TGTGCCAGCAGCCCTGTCCGAAGCACCGGGGAGCTGTTTTTT
D: .; size: many; J: TRBJ2-3; V: TRBV5-1; length: 20; CDR3: CASSLGYGSWAGSNTDTQYF; DNA: TGCGCCAGCAGCCTGGGGTATGGGTCATGGGCGGGTAGCAACACAGATACGCAGTATTTT
D: .; size: many; J: TRBJ1-5; V: TRBV5-6; length: 15; CDR3: CASSLTGGSNQPQHF; DNA: TGTGCCAGCAGCTTGACGGGGGGGAGCAATCAGCCCCAGCATTTT
D: TRBD1; size: many; J: TRBJ1-3; V: TRBV7-2; length: 16; CDR3: CASSFTTGISGNTIYF; DNA: TGTGCCAGCAGCTTCACGACAGGGATATCTGGAAACACCATATATTTT
D: TRBD1; size: many; J: TRBJ1-6; V: TRBV6-2/TRBV6-3; length: 15; CDR3: CASSYAGQGNSPLHF; DNA: TGTGCCAGCAGTTACGCGGGACAGGGAAATTCACCCCTCCACTTT
D: .; size: many; J: TRBJ2-5; V: TRBV9; length: 14; CDR3: CASSEGTYQETQYF; DNA: TGTGCCAGCAGCGAGGGGACATACCAAGAGACCCAGTACTTC
D: .; size: many; J: TRBJ2-1; V: TRBV6-5; length: 14; CDR3: CASSLTGSYNEQFF; DNA: TGTGCCAGCAGTTTGACAGGCTCCTACAATGAGCAGTTCTTC
D: TRBD1; size: many; J: TRBJ2-7; V: TRBV6-1; length: 15; CDR3: CANPVGQDRSHEQYF; DNA: TGTGCCAATCCAGTGGGACAGGACAGGAGCCACGAGCAGTACTTC
D: .; size: many; J: TRBJ2-1; V: TRBV11-3; length: 13; CDR3: CASSLGSSNEQFF; DNA: TGTGCCAGCAGCTTAGGGAGTAGCAATGAGCAGTTCTTC
D: .; size: many; J: TRBJ2-6; V: TRBV14; length: 17; CDR3: CASSQEVRDSGANVLTF; DNA: TGTGCCAGCAGCCAAGAGGTCAGGGACTCTGGGGCCAACGTCCTGACTTTC
D: .; size: many; J: TRBJ2-5; V: TRBV5-1; length: 15; CDR3: CASSQTIPDRETQYF; DNA: TGCGCCAGCAGCCAAACGATTCCGGACAGAGAGACCCAGTACTTC
D: TRBD1; size: many; J: TRBJ2-7; V: TRBV28; length: 15; CDR3: CASSSPGQPTYEQYF; DNA: TGTGCCAGCAGTTCCCCGGGACAGCCGACCTACGAGCAGTACTTC
D: .; size: many; J: TRBJ2-3; V: TRBV5-1; length: 15; CDR3: CASSLEGVSTDTQYF; DNA: TGCGCCAGCAGCTTGGAGGGGGTTAGCACAGATACGCAGTATTTT
D: .; size: many; J: TRBJ2-2; V: TRBV7-9; length: 12; CDR3: CASSQPTGELFF; DNA: TGTGCCAGCAGCCAACCCACCGGGGAGCTGTTTTTT
D: TRBD2; size: .; J: TRBJ2-7; V: TRBV18; length: 15; CDR3: CASSPPGLAGGEQYF; DNA: TGTGCCAGCTCACCACCGGGACTAGCGGGAGGCGAGCAGTACTTC
D: .; size: many; J: TRBJ2-5; V: TRBV20-1; length: 13; CDR3: CSARLRVGETQYF; DNA: TGCAGTGCTAGGCTCAGGGTGGGGGAGACCCAGTACTTC
D: TRBD1; size: few; J: TRBJ1-2; V: TRBV30; length: 15; CDR3: CAWSVPGTGNYGYTF; DNA: TGTGCCTGGAGTGTACCCGGGACAGGGAACTATGGCTACACCTTC
D: .; size: many; J: TRBJ2-3; V: TRBV12-3/TRBV12-4; length: 16; CDR3: CASSSAAQGITDTQYF; DNA: TGTGCCAGCAGTTCCGCCGCACAGGGTATCACAGATACGCAGTATTTT
D: TRBD1; size: many; J: TRBJ2-2; V: TRBV12-3/TRBV12-4; length: 16; CDR3: CASSPLGQGDAGELFF; DNA: TGTGCCAGCAGTCCCCTGGGACAGGGGGATGCCGGGGAGCTGTTTTTT
D: .; size: many; J: TRBJ2-7; V: TRBV7-8; length: 16; CDR3: CASSLEAAGSSYEQYF; DNA: TGTGCCAGCAGCTTAGAGGCGGCCGGGAGTTCCTACGAGCAGTACTTC
D: .; size: many; J: TRBJ2-1; V: TRBV7-7; length: 14; CDR3: CASSLVSGAGEQFF; DNA: TGTGCTAGCAGCTTGGTATCGGGAGCAGGCGAGCAGTTCTTC
D: .; size: many; J: TRBJ2-7; V: TRBV19; length: 15; CDR3: CASTPGSGSSYEQYF; DNA: TGTGCCAGTACCCCAGGGAGCGGATCCTCCTACGAGCAGTACTTC
D: .; size: .; J: TRBJ2-2; V: TRBV11-2; length: 16; CDR3: CASSLDLQPNTGELFF; DNA: TGTGCCAGCAGCTTAGATCTCCAACCGAACACCGGGGAGCTGTTTTTT
D: TRBD1; size: .; J: TRBJ2-2; V: TRBV4-3; length: 15; CDR3: CASSQAGQGAGELFF; DNA: TGCGCCAGCAGCCAAGCGGGACAGGGGGCCGGGGAGCTGTTTTTT
D: TRBD1; size: few; J: TRBJ1-1; V: TRBV18; length: 15; CDR3: CASSPPGQSNTEAFF; DNA: TGTGCCAGCTCACCACCGGGACAGTCAAACACTGAAGCTTTCTTT
D: .; size: many; J: TRBJ1-2; V: TRBV20-1; length: 11; CDR3: CSARLVDGYTF; DNA: TGCAGTGCTAGATTAGTCGATGGCTACACCTTC
D: .; size: many; J: TRBJ2-1; V: TRBV7-9; length: 15; CDR3: CASSPRPPSDNEQFF; DNA: TGTGCCAGCAGCCCCCGACCACCGTCTGACAATGAGCAGTTCTTC
D: TRBD2; size: many; J: TRBJ2-1; V: TRBV5-1; length: 14; CDR3: CASSLTSGGPPTIF; DNA: TGCGCCAGCAGCCTGACTAGCGGGGGCCCGCCGACCATTTTC
D: .; size: many; J: TRBJ2-7; V: TRBV18; length: 14; CDR3: CASSPPLGAYEQYF; DNA: TGTGCCAGCTCACCACCGCTGGGAGCCTACGAGCAGTACTTC
D: .; size: many; J: TRBJ2-3; V: TRBV7-2; length: 14; CDR3: CASSLAGSPDTQYF; DNA: TGTGCCAGCAGCTTAGCAGGGTCCCCAGATACGCAGTATTTT